This TCR beta chain was recorded in a study of OX40 agonist ivuxolimab in advanced cancers. The overall study: The mean age was roughly 60 years, ranging from roughly 23 to 90, with 80% to 85% of participants male. Eligibility rules accepted prior anti-PD-1, anti-PD-L1 or anti-CTLA-4 therapy, and 35% to 40% had some. Three individuals attained partial responses, comprising one hepatocellular carcinoma case and two cutaneous melanoma cases.

The V gene's germline CDR1 is SGHNT and CDR2 YYREEE (reference sequence). V lost 4 bases, J lost 4 bases, and 15 bases lay in between. There are 15 residues in the CDR3. Sequencing was performed with immunoSEQ multiplex PCR; in TCRdb, only in-frame clones are kept and a portion is missing. The sample carries 80,000 to 95,000 clones, about 90% recorded once. The V call is TRBV5-4, the J call TRBJ1-3; unclear D gene. Specimen: CD4+ or CD8+ T cells sorted from blood, collected in a trial of the OX40 agonist ivuxolimab. This clonotype originated in an adult with an advanced solid tumor such as melanoma, head and neck, liver or kidney cancer. CDR3 nucleotide sequence: TGTGCCAGCAGCCACCATCAAGGAGCGGGAAACACCATATATTTT. As protein: CASSHHQGAGNTIYF.